This is a list of T cell receptor beta chains from one sample in a study of blood T cells in healthy people across ages. TCRdb fed the 5' RACE reads into MiXCR, producing one record per CDR3 protein. Of over a million distinct CDR3 sequences in the sample, approximately 60% were seen once. The sample taken for sequencing was blood. The receptor set was obtained from a man aged 18 to 35 in good health. CDR3s include the opening cysteine and the closing phenylalanine or tryptophan. D genes are given only for firm matches. Rows may omit the clone size; those that give it use once, few, many or a size class.

V	D	J	size	CDR3	DNA
TRBV12-3/TRBV12-4	NA	TRBJ1-2	NA	CASSPTGLHGVGYTF	TGTGCCAGCAGTCCCACAGGATTACACGGTGTTGGCTACACCTTC
TRBV12-3/TRBV12-4	TRBD2	TRBJ2-1	NA	CASTTSGSHNEQFF	TGTGCCAGCACAACTAGCGGGAGCCACAATGAGCAGTTCTTC
TRBV20-1	NA	TRBJ2-7	few	CSAPPLGSYEQYF	TGCAGTGCCCCTCCTCTAGGATCCTACGAGCAGTACTTC
TRBV6-6	NA	TRBJ2-2	NA	CASTPNVGELFF	TGTGCCAGCACCCCAAATGTCGGGGAGCTGTTTTTT
TRBV29-1	NA	TRBJ2-5	NA	CSVEGLRETQYF	TGCAGCGTTGAGGGCCTTCGGGAGACCCAGTACTTC
TRBV6-2/TRBV6-3	NA	TRBJ2-6	NA	CASSPWTASGANVLTF	TGTGCCAGCAGTCCGTGGACAGCCTCTGGGGCCAACGTCCTGACTTTC
TRBV12-3/TRBV12-4	TRBD1	TRBJ2-7	NA	CASSGSGTAYEQYF	TGTGCCAGCAGTGGATCGGGGACAGCCTACGAGCAGTACTTC
TRBV27	NA	TRBJ2-3	NA	CASSFEASRTDTQYF	TGTGCCAGCAGTTTCGAGGCTAGCCGCACAGATACGCAGTATTTT
TRBV6-5	TRBD2	TRBJ2-7	NA	CASTTSGSSPYEQYF	TGTGCCAGCACCACTAGCGGGAGTTCCCCCTACGAGCAGTACTTC
TRBV20-1	NA	TRBJ2-3	NA	CSARDTPLGRGASAKDTQYF	TGCAGTGCTAGAGATACTCCGCTAGGTCGGGGGGCTTCCGCAAAAGATACGCAGTATTTT
TRBV4-1	NA	TRBJ2-2	NA	CASSGGAENTGELFF	TGCGCCAGCAGCGGCGGGGCCGAGAACACCGGGGAGCTGTTTTTT
TRBV7-9	TRBD1	TRBJ2-5	NA	CASSTRGWDRGLQETQYF	TGTGCCAGCAGCACCCGTGGTTGGGACAGGGGACTTCAAGAGACCCAGTACTTC
TRBV7-8	NA	TRBJ2-7	NA	CASSFSDRRSSYAQYF	TGTGCCAGCAGCTTCTCCGACAGGAGGAGCTCCTACGCGCAGTACTTC
TRBV7-2	TRBD1	TRBJ2-4	few	CASSLRTGLAKNIQYF	TGTGCCAGCAGCCTGAGGACAGGGCTAGCCAAAAACATTCAGTACTTC
TRBV29-1	NA	TRBJ2-5	NA	CSVEFENQETQYF	TGCAGCGTTGAATTTGAGAACCAAGAGACCCAGTACTTC
TRBV7-9	TRBD2	TRBJ2-2	NA	CASSPLALNTGELFF	TGTGCCAGCAGTCCACTAGCGTTGAACACCGGGGAGCTGTTTTTT
TRBV6-2/TRBV6-3	NA	TRBJ2-5	NA	CASSSPYLNQETQYF	TGTGCCAGCAGTTCCCCCTACCTAAACCAAGAGACCCAGTACTTC
TRBV7-8	TRBD2	TRBJ2-7	NA	CASSSSGTKGEQYF	TGTGCCAGCAGCTCTAGCGGGACGAAGGGCGAGCAGTACTTC
TRBV12-3/TRBV12-4	TRBD2	TRBJ2-5	few	CASSSPGGPETQYF	TGTGCCAGCAGTTCGCCGGGGGGGCCAGAGACCCAGTACTTC
TRBV5-1	NA	TRBJ1-6	NA	CASSLARGLSPLHF	TGCGCCAGCAGCTTGGCAAGAGGGCTCTCACCCCTCCACTTT
TRBV20-1	NA	TRBJ2-3	NA	CSATQGNTQYF	TGCAGTGCTACGCAGGGGAATACGCAGTATTTT
TRBV3-1	NA	TRBJ2-1	NA	CASSQGGQGGLSNEQFF	TGTGCCAGCAGCCAAGGTGGCCAGGGGGGCCTCTCCAATGAGCAGTTCTTC
TRBV2	NA	TRBJ2-5	few	CASTRETQYF	TGTGCCAGCACCCGAGAGACCCAGTACTTC
TRBV6-5	NA	TRBJ1-2	NA	CASKTTGGYTF	TGTGCCAGCAAAACAACTGGGGGCTACACCTTC